This entry concerns a single T cell receptor beta chain. This sample was taken from a study of blood T cell repertoires in COVID-19. The overall study: Some COVID-19 samples were acute and others convalescent; all came from the United States, Italy and Spain. The cDNA or gDNA used as material had been derived from T cells, B-cell-depleted T cells, or PBMCs.

Original handling: The authors estimated nucleated cell counts from reference gene primer amplification. This table comes from immunoSEQ multiplex PCR, and its TCRdb copy is limited to in-frame clones, with some not included. The DNA was the basis for D and trimming; V, J and clone size are from that table. The sample includes roughly 100,000 clones, about 87% of them seen just once. Per the germline V gene, CDR1 is LNHNV and CDR2 is YYDKDF (reference sequence). The CDR3 totals 15 residues. Trimming removed 0 bases at V and 0 bases at J, with 9 bases between. The TCR originated in a man aged 50-59 years with active or convalescent COVID-19. Source material: peripheral blood. The V gene is TRBV15, the J gene TRBJ2-7, with D uncertain. As DNA, the CDR3 is TGTGCCACCAGCAGAGATTCGGTCACCTCCTACGAGCAGTACTTC. This translates into CATSRDSVTSYEQYF.